The text below deals with one TCR beta chain. Antigen unknown. The record originates from a study of T-cell reconstitution after alpha-beta-depleted transplantation in children. Germline lookup yields CDR1 SQVTM and CDR2 ANQGSEA. Trimming shortened V by 6 bases and J by 0 bases, and 9 bases separated the two germline ends. This CDR3 has 12 residues. This sample's TCRbeta library carried unique molecular identifier barcodes. MiXCR, run by TCRdb on the PCR reads, gives a single entry per CDR3 protein. Of under 250,000 distinct CDR3 sequences listed, roughly 15% are singletons. General observations from the study: From surviving recipient T cells and thymic progenitors came the high day-60 TCRbeta diversity observed in some patients. The origin of alpha-beta T cells about two months after transplant was reportedly several hundred expanded graft clones. A year post-transplant, T-cell counts and diversity derived mostly from newly produced T cells.

The chain uses TRBV29-1 and TRBJ2-7; D not certain. The source of this sequence is a male patient between 2 and 10 years old who had a stem cell transplant for acute lymphoblastic leukemia, so the T cells may come from the graft donor. This specimen consisted of PBMCs, mostly from graft donor cells, obtained 360 days after TCRalphabeta/CD19-depleted stem cell transplant. CDR3 region: CSVRHPSYEQYF. CDR3 in DNA: TGCAGCGTCAGACACCCCTCCTACGAGCAGTACTTC.